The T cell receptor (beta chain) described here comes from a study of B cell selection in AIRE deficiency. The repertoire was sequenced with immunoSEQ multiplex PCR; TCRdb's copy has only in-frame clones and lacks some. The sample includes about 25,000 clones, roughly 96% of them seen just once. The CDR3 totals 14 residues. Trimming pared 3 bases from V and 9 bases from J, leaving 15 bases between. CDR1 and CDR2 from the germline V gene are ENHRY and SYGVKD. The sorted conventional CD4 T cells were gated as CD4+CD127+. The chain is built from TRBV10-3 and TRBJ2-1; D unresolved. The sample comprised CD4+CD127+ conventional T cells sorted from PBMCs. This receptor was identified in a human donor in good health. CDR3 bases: TGTGCCATCAGTGAATCTGGCGGCCCCGCTGAGCAGTTCTTC. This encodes CAISESGGPAEQFF.